Following are 9 T cell receptor beta chains from one sample sequenced in a study of blood T cells in healthy people across ages. Sample-barcoded 5' priming and a J-beta primer mix drove a second PCR of 7 to 11 cycles. TCRdb re-analysed the 5' RACE reads in MiXCR, keeping a single row per CDR3 protein. The profile shows about 750,000 distinct CDR3 sequences, 53% of them singletons. Material: blood. The receptors were gathered from a man of 80 years or more in good health.

The V and J genes are TRBV5-1 and TRBJ2-5, with D possibly TRBD1 on 7 matching bases. Germline V gene sequence: CDR1 SGHRS, CDR2 YFSETQ. Trimming took off 2 bases at V and 4 bases at J, with 9 bases between the two ends. The CDR3 spans 13 residues. The CDR3 is CASSFQGGETQYF. The DNA of the CDR3 is TGCGCCAGCAGCTTCCAGGGGGGAGAGACCCAGTACTTC. Full variable domain (outside the CDR3, taken from reference TRBV5-1 and TRBJ2-5): KAGVTQTPRYLIKTRGQQVTLSCSPISGHRSVSWYQQTPGQGLQFLFEYFSETQRNKGNFPGRFSGRQFSNSRSEMNVSTLELGDSALYLCASSFQGGETQYFGPGTRLLVL.

This clonotype was picked up one time. The V call is TRBV20-1, the J call TRBJ2-3; D gene uncertain. The germline CDR1 and CDR2 sequences are DFQATT and SNEGSKA (reference sequence). The CDR3 is 12 residues long. V was pared by 6 bases and J by 3 bases, with 10 bases between. CDR3 region: CSALPDTDTQYF. The CDR3 bases are TGCAGTGCCCTTCCGGATACAGATACGCAGTATTTT.

The rearrangement joins TRBV5-1 to TRBJ2-3; possibly TRBD2 for D (5 bases). The V end lost 4 bases, the J end lost 0 bases, and 12 bases lay between the germline ends. Germline CDR1 is SGHRS and CDR2 is YFSETQ. This CDR3 is 15 amino acids long. The CDR3, as DNA: TGCGCCAGCAGCAACCCTAGCCCCAGCACAGATACGCAGTATTTT. It is translated as CASSNPSPSTDTQYF.

This clonotype appeared a few times. J is TRBJ2-1 and V is TRBV20-1; 14 bases match TRBD2. Germline V gives CDR1 DFQATT, CDR2 SNEGSKA (reference sequence). This CDR3 has 15 amino acids. CDR3 coding DNA: TGCAGCCTTACTTCCGGGACTAGCGGGAGAAGTGAGCAGTTCTTC. This encodes CSLTSGTSGRSEQFF.

This clonotype has just a few counts. V usage is TRBV28 and J usage is TRBJ2-7; 9 nucleotides match TRBD2. Germline V gene lookup returns CDR1 MDHEN and CDR2 SYDVKM. J lost 2 bases, V lost 6 bases, and 5 bases had no gene match. The CDR3 spans 14 residues. For the CDR3, the DNA is TGTGCCAGCAGAACTAGCGGGCCGCCCTACGAGCAGTACTTC. The encoded protein is CASRTSGPPYEQYF.

V is TRBV4-1 and J is TRBJ2-7, with 12 positions matching TRBD2. CDR3 length: 16 residues. V trimming: 0 bases; J trimming: 3 bases; junction bases outside the gene matches: 3. Germline-derived CDR1 and CDR2 are MGHRA and YSYEKL. The CDR3: CASSQDRTSGNYEQYF. CDR3 bases: TGCGCCAGCAGCCAAGATAGGACTAGCGGGAACTACGAGCAGTACTTC.

V and J are TRBV20-1 and TRBJ1-6; D is possibly TRBD1 (5 bases). The V and J ends lost 3 bases and 3 bases respectively, with 12 bases between them. Germline V CDR1 and CDR2: DFQATT, SNEGSKA (reference sequence). CDR3 length: 15 amino acids. CDR3 coding DNA: TGCAGTGCTAGGGGCAGCGACAGCTATAATTCACCCCTCCACTTT. This translates into CSARGSDSYNSPLHF.

This clonotype is a singleton in its sample. The V and J genes are TRBV2 and TRBJ1-2; D is ambiguous. Trimming shortened V by 6 bases and J by 7 bases, and 18 bases separated the two germline ends. The CDR3 sequence is 14 residues long. Germline V CDR1 and CDR2: SNHLY, FYNNEI. CDR3 amino acids: CASRPDGWETGYTF. The CDR3, as DNA: TGTGCCAGCAGACCGGACGGGTGGGAGACTGGCTACACCTTC.

The rearrangement joins TRBV12-5 to TRBJ2-3; weak D call: TRBD2 (5 bases). Germline V lookup: CDR1 LGHNT, CDR2 FRNRAP. The V gene lost 7 bases and the J gene lost 14 bases, with 31 bases spanning the gap. The CDR3 sequence is 16 residues long. CDR3 loop: CASAEGPSPSLEYAYF. CDR3 nucleotide sequence: TGTGCTAGTGCCGAAGGCCCTAGCCCCTCCCTCGAATACGCGTATTTT.